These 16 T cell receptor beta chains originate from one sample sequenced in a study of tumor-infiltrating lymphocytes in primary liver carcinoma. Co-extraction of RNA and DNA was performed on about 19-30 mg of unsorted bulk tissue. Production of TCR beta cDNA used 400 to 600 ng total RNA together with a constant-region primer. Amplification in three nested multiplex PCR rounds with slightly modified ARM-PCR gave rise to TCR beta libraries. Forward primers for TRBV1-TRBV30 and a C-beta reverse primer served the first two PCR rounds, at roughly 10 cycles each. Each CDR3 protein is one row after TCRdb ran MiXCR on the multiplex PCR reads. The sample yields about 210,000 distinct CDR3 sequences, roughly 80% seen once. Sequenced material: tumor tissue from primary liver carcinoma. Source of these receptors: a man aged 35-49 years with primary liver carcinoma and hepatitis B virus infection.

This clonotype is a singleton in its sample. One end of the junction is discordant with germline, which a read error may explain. CDR3 in amino acids: CASSYSPYSDSNQPQHF. Here the CDR3 DNA reads TGTGCTAGCAGTTACTCCCCTTACAGTGATAGCAATCAGCCCCAGCATTTT. The chain employs TRBV6-2 or TRBV6-3 and TRBJ1-5; D remains ambiguous. Germline V gene lookup returns CDR1 MNHEY and CDR2 SVGEGT. The CDR3 totals 17 residues.

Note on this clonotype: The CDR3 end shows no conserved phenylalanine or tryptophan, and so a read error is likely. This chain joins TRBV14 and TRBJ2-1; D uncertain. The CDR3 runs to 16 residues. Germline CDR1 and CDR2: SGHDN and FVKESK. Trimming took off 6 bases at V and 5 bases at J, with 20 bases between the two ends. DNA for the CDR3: TGTGCCAGCAGTGCCGTAGTGGGATGGGTAAACAATGAGCAGTTCTAT. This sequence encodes CASSAVVGWVNNEQFY.

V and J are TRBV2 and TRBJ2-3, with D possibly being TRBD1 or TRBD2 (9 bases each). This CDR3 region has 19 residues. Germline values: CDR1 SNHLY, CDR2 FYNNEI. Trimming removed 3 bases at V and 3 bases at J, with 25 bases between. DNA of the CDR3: TGTGCCAGCAGTGAGCCACAGGGGGCCCTAGCGGGATGGACAGATACGCAGTATTTT. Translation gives CASSEPQGALAGWTDTQYF.

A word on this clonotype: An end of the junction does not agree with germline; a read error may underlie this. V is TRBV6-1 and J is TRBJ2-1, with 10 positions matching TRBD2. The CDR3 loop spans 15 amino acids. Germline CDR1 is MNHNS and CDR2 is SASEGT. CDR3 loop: CASREAGGTYKEQFF. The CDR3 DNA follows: TGTGCCAGCAGAGAAGCGGGAGGGACCTACAAAGAGCAGTTCTTC.

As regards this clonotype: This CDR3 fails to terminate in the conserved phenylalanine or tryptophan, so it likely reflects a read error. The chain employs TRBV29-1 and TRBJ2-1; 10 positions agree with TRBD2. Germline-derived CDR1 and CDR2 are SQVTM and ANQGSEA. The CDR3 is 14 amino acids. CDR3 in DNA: TGCAGAGTCGGAGCGGGAGGGGCGCGGCGTGAGCAGTTCTTA. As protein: CRVGAGGARREQFL.

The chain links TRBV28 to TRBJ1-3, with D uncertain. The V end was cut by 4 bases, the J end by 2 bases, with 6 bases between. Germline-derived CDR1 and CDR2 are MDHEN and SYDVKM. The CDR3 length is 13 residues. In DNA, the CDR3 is TGTGCCAGCAGTTCCCTCCCTGGAAACACCATATATTTT. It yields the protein CASSSLPGNTIYF.

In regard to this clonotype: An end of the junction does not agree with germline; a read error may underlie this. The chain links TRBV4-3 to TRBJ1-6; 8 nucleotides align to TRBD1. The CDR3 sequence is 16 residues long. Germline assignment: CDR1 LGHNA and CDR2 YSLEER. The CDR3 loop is CASSSWDRRRNSPHHF. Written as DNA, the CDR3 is TGCGCCAGCAGTTCCTGGGACAGGAGAAGGAATTCACCCCACCACTTT.

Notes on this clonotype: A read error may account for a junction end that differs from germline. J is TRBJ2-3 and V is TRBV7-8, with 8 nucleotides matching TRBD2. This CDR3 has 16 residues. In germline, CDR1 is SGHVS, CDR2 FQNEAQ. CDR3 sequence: CAISSPGTRGRITQYF. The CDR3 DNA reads TGTGCCATCAGCTCCCCCGGGACTAGAGGGAGGATTACGCAGTATTTT.

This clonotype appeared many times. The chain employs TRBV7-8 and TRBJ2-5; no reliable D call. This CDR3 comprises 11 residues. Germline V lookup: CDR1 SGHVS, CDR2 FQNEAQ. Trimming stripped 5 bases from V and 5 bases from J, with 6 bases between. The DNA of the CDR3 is TGTGCCAGCAGCCCCGGGGAGACCCAGTACTTC. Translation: CASSPGETQYF. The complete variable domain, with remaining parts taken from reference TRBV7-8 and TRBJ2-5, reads GAGVSQSPRYKVAKRGQDVALRCDPISGHVSLFWYQQALGQGPEFLTYFQNEAQLDKSGLPSDRFFAERPEGSVSTLKIQRTQQEDSAVYLCASSPGETQYFGPGTRLLVL.

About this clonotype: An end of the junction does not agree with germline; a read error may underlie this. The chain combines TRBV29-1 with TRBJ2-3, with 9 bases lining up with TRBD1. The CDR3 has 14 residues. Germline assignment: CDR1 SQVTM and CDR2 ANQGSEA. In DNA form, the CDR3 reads TGCAGGACACCGGGACAGGGAAGCACAGATATGCAGTATTTT. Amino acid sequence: CRTPGQGSTDMQYF.

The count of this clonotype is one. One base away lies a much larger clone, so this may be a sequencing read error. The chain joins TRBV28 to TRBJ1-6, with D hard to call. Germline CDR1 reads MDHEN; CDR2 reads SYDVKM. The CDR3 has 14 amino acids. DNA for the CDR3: TGTGCCATCCCGGGGAGCTCCTATAATTCACCCCTCCAATTT. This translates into CAIPGSSYNSPLQF.

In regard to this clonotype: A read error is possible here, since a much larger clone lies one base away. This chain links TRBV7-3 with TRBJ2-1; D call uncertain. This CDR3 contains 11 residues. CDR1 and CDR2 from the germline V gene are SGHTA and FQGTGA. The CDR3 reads CASSMGSQHFF. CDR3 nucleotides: TGTGCCAGCAGCATGGGATCGCAGCACTTCTTC. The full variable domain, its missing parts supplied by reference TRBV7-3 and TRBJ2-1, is GAGVSQTPSNKVTEKGKYVELRCDPISGHTALYWYRQSLGQGPEFLIYFQGTGAADDSGLPNDRFFAVRPEGSVSTLKIQRTERGDSAVYLCASSMGSQHFFGPGTRLTVL.

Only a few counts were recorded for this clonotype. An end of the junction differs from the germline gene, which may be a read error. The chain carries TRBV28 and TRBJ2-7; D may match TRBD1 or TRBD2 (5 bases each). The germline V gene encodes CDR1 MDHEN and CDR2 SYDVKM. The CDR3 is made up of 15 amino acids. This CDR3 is CAGSSPLGRVAEQYF. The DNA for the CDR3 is TGTGCCGGCAGTTCCCCCTTGGGACGGGTCGCCGAGCAGTATTTC.

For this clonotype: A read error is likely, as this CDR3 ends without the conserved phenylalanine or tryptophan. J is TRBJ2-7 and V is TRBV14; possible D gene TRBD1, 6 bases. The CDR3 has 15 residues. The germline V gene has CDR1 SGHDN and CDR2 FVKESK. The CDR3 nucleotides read TGTACCAGCAGCCATTTAGGACAGAGTACCTACGAGCAGTACTTA. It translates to CTSSHLGQSTYEQYL.

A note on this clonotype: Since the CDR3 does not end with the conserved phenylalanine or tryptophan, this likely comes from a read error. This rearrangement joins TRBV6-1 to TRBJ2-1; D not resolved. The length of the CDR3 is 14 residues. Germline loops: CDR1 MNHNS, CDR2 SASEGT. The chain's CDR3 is CVSSVASEYNEQFV. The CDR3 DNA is TGTGTCAGCTCCGTCGCTTCTGAGTACAATGAGCAGTTCGTC.

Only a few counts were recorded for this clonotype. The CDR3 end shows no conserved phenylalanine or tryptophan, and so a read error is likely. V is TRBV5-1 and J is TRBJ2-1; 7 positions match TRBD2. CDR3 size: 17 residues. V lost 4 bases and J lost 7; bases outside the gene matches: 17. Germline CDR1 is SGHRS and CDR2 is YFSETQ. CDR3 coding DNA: TGCGCCAGCAGCCACGGCGGAAGCGGGATTCGTGTTAATGAGCAGTTCCTC. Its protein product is CASSHGGSGIRVNEQFL.